This T cell receptor (beta chain) was sequenced in a study of early T cells in non-severe SARS-CoV-2 infection. Broader study findings: Private and CD4 specificities were missed by VDJdb matching, which favored anti-spike CD8 responses.

The germline V gene encodes CDR1 SGDLS and CDR2 YYNGEE. CDR3 length equals 16 residues. The V end was cut by 0 bases, the J end by 0 bases, with 10 bases between. This clonotype was seen many times. The target antigen is unknown. MiXCR was run by TCRdb on the 5' RACE reads, yielding one entry per CDR3 protein. The sample holds roughly 40,000 distinct CDR3 sequences; 6% to 6.5% are singletons and the top ten take around 12%. This receptor was identified in an adult who was a healthcare worker with PCR-confirmed SARS-CoV-2 infection or an uninfected control (not recorded which). The chain couples TRBV9 to TRBJ2-1; D possibly matches TRBD1 or TRBD2 (5 bases each). Source material: whole blood. CDR3 DNA sequence: TGTGCCAGCAGCGTAGGTTGGGGGAGCTCCTACAATGAGCAGTTCTTC. Translation gives CASSVGWGSSYNEQFF.